These 18 T cell receptor beta chains originate from one sample sequenced in a study of tumor-infiltrating lymphocytes in primary liver carcinoma. Without any cell sorting, about 18-31 mg of bulk tissue yielded co-extracted RNA and DNA. The researchers produced TCR beta cDNA from around 0.5 ug total RNA with a constant-region primer. Three nested multiplex PCR rounds, a slightly modified ARM-PCR method, built the TCR beta libraries. The study ran its first two PCR rounds for approximately 10 cycles each, using TRBV1-TRBV30 forward primers and a C-beta reverse primer. Using its own MiXCR run on the multiplex PCR reads, TCRdb lists one record per CDR3 protein. The sample yields roughly 120,000 distinct CDR3 sequences, less than 80% seen once. Sequenced: liver tumor tissue from sampling region 1. Specified subset: tumor region T1, superior pole. These receptors were taken from an older woman with primary liver carcinoma and hepatitis B virus infection.

This clonotype was seen at least ten times. The V and J genes are TRBV4-2 and TRBJ2-7; D may be TRBD2 (5 bases). The CDR3 is made up of 16 amino acids. Germline V gene sequence: CDR1 LGHNA, CDR2 YNFKEQ. The ends were cut back, 0 bases at V and 6 bases at J, with 18 bases in the middle. CDR3 in DNA: TGTGCCAGCAGCCAAGATCTTAATAGCGCCGCCGCCGAGCAGTACTTC. This encodes CASSQDLNSAAAEQYF.

Comment on this clonotype: The junction differs from germline at one of its ends, possibly a read error. Here the CDR3 DNA reads TGTGCCAGCAGCCCCAGGGGCGGGAACTCCTACGAACAGCACTTC. This codes for CASSPRGGNSYEQHF. This chain uses TRBV12-3 or TRBV12-4 with TRBJ2-7; the D call may be TRBD1 or TRBD2 (6 bases each). The CDR3 loop spans 15 amino acids.

V is TRBV11-2 and J is TRBJ2-3; D may correspond to TRBD1 or TRBD2 (5 bases each). The length of the CDR3 is 17 residues. The V gene's germline CDR1 is SGHAT and CDR2 FQNNGV. Trimming took 1 base from V and 4 from J, leaving 18 bases between them. CDR3 bases: TGTGCCAGCAGCTTAGGGGGGATAGCGTACACGTCAGATACGCAGTATTTT. Residues: CASSLGGIAYTSDTQYF. Drawing the rest from reference TRBV11-2 and TRBJ2-3, the complete variable domain is EAGVAQSPRYKIIEKRQSVAFWCNPISGHATLYWYQQILGQGPKLLIQFQNNGVVDDSQLPKDRFSAERLKGVDSTLKIQPAKLEDSAVYLCASSLGGIAYTSDTQYFGPGTRLTVL.

The V and J genes are TRBV28 and TRBJ2-2, with 13 bases lining up with TRBD2. This CDR3 spans 15 amino acids. Germline assignment: CDR1 MDHEN and CDR2 SYDVKM. V gave up 9 bases and J gave up 4 bases; unmatched junction bases: 5. CDR3 loop: CASRTSGSFTGELFF. As DNA, the CDR3 is TGTGCCAGTCGGACTAGCGGGAGTTTCACCGGGGAGCTGTTTTTT.

A remark on this clonotype: The germline gene is not matched at one end of the junction; a read error may be the cause. The V gene is TRBV6-6, the J gene TRBJ2-5, with 7 positions matching TRBD2. The CDR3 loop spans 14 amino acids. The germline V gene encodes CDR1 MNHNY and CDR2 SVGAGI (reference sequence). The CDR3 spells CASSGRAGKETQHF. CDR3 nucleotide sequence: TGTGCCAGTAGCGGTAGAGCGGGAAAAGAGACCCAGCACTTC.

This clonotype has ten or more counts. Sequence at one end of the junction differs from germline and may be a read error. This chain joins TRBV10-2 and TRBJ2-7; D is possibly TRBD2 (5 bases). CDR3 length: 15 residues. Germline V gene data show CDR1 as WSHSY and CDR2 as SAAADI. The CDR3 DNA sequence: TGCGCCACCAGTGATCGGACTGCCCTGGGGTACGAGCAGTACTTC. This codes for CATSDRTALGYEQYF.

The V gene is TRBV20-1, the J gene TRBJ2-3; 12 nucleotides agree with TRBD2. Germline loops: CDR1 DFQATT, CDR2 SNEGSKA (reference sequence). Germline trimming cut 3 bases from V and 0 bases from J; bases unmatched to any gene: 4. This CDR3 region has 16 residues. The CDR3 protein is CSASWTSGTSTDTQYF. The CDR3, as DNA: TGCAGTGCTAGCTGGACTAGCGGGACTAGCACAGATACGCAGTATTTT.

As to this clonotype: A much larger clone lies a single base off, so this may be a read error. The chain carries TRBV29-1 and TRBJ1-4; tentative D call: TRBD1 (6 bases). Deletions cut 8 bases from V and 7 bases from J, with 14 bases between. The CDR3 has 12 residues. In germline, CDR1 is SQVTM, CDR2 ANQGSEA. Here the CDR3 reads CSIGGGSEKLFF. The CDR3 coding sequence is TGCAGCATTGGGGGGGGCAGTGAAAAACTGTTTTTT. Filled out from reference TRBV29-1 and TRBJ1-4, the complete variable domain reads SAVISQKPSRDICQRGTSLTIQCQVDSQVTMMFWYRQQPGQSLTLIATANQGSEATYESGFVIDKFPISRPNLTFSTLTVSNMSPEDSSIYLCSIGGGSEKLFFGSGTQLSVL.

A note on this clonotype: Given a much more abundant clone one base away, this may be a read error. J is TRBJ1-2 and V is TRBV12-3 or TRBV12-4; D unclear. Trimming removed 6 bases from V and 2 bases from J, with 16 bases in between. CDR3 size: 15 residues. CDR3 nucleotides: TGTGCCAGCAGCGGACCCGGACGGGGAAACTATGGCTACACCTTC. Its translation: CASSGPGRGNYGYTF.

In the case of this clonotype: This clone may be a read error of a much larger clone one base away. This rearrangement joins TRBV7-8 to TRBJ2-1, with 12 nucleotides matching TRBD2. V shed 3 bases, J shed 7 bases, and the junction held 4 bases outside the gene matches. CDR3 length: 15 amino acids. Germline lookup yields CDR1 SGHVS and CDR2 FQNEAQ. CDR3 residues: CASSFLTSGGNEQFF. The CDR3 DNA follows: TGTGCCAGCAGCTTCTTGACTAGCGGGGGTAATGAGCAGTTCTTC.

Note on this clonotype: The junction shows a germline mismatch at one end, possibly a read error. The chain couples TRBV5-1 to TRBJ2-3; TRBD1 agrees at 8 bases. The CDR3 runs to 15 residues. Germline CDR1 and CDR2: SGHRS and YFSETQ. The CDR3 is CASSSQGASIDTQYF. The CDR3 DNA follows: TGCGCCAGCAGCTCCCAGGGGGCGAGCATAGATACGCAGTATTTT.

This chain links TRBV5-1 with TRBJ2-5; 10 bases fit TRBD1. Trimming took 4 bases from V and 4 from J; bases not matched to a gene: 4. CDR3 length equals 14 residues. Germline CDR1 reads SGHRS; CDR2 reads YFSETQ. CDR3 protein: CASSPRTGGETQYF. Here the CDR3 DNA reads TGCGCCAGCAGCCCTCGGACAGGGGGAGAGACCCAGTACTTC.

The chain recombines TRBV28 with TRBJ1-5, with unresolved D. The CDR3 has 14 amino acids. Trimming left V 2 bases short and J 1 base short, with 6 bases between. CDR1 and CDR2 (germline): MDHEN, SYDVKM. Written as DNA, the CDR3 is TGTGCCAGCAGTTTAAATCTAAGCAATCAGCCCCAGCATTTT. This gives the protein CASSLNLSNQPQHF.

V gene TRBV28 combines with J gene TRBJ2-1; D may be TRBD2 (6 bases). The CDR3 length is 14 residues. The germline V gene has CDR1 MDHEN and CDR2 SYDVKM. The V and J ends lost 2 bases and 12 bases respectively, with 17 bases between them. For the CDR3, the DNA is TGTGCCAGCAGTTTACAAATACAATTGGGGGGGCAGTTCTTC. Protein product: CASSLQIQLGGQFF.

A word on this clonotype: No conserved phenylalanine or tryptophan is present at the end of the CDR3, so a read error is the likely explanation. V and J are TRBV24-1 and TRBJ2-7; D unclear. The V and J ends lost 4 bases and 4 bases respectively, with 10 bases between them. Germline V gene lookup returns CDR1 KGHDR and CDR2 SFDVKD. The CDR3 contains 13 residues. DNA of the CDR3: TGTGCCACCAGTGACGCGAACAGATACGAGCAGTACATC. Translation gives CATSDANRYEQYI.

The chain employs TRBV29-1 and TRBJ1-1; D is uncertain. Germline-derived CDR1 and CDR2 are SQVTM and ANQGSEA. The CDR3 runs to 15 residues. The V gene lost 5 bases and the J gene lost 1 base, with 17 bases spanning the gap. The CDR3 coding sequence is TGCAGCGTTTTTTCTTTCAGTGGTGAGAACACTGAAGCTTTCTTT. It yields the protein CSVFSFSGENTEAFF.

This clonotype was found once. Germline and junction disagree at one end, which may indicate a read error. V gene TRBV10-3 combines with J gene TRBJ2-1, with 13 bases aligning to TRBD2. CDR3 size: 15 residues. Germline CDR1 and CDR2: ENHRY and SYGVKD. The CDR3 here is CAISTSGRDHNELFF. CDR3 in DNA: TGTGCCATTAGTACTAGCGGGAGGGATCACAATGAGCTGTTCTTC.

This clonotype was seen more than once but under ten times. This clone may be a read error of a much larger clone one base away. The chain is built from TRBV4-2 and TRBJ2-1; 7 bases line up with TRBD2. Germline V CDR1 and CDR2: LGHNA, YNFKEQ. The CDR3 is 15 amino acids. This CDR3 is CASRQESGKTMGQFF. CDR3 coding DNA: TGTGCCAGCAGACAAGAAAGCGGGAAGACAATGGGGCAGTTCTTC.